This TCR beta chain derives from a study of CD4 T cells in relation to SARS-CoV-2 and coronaviruses. Overall study results and limits: The assay detects memory recall responses, not culture-primed primary responses. Monoreactive clones expanded significantly more to SARS-CoV-2 than crossreactive clones did. This crossreactivity analysis covered spike protein alone, no other viral proteins.

Naive and memory CD4+ T cell DNA was deep-sequenced without culture. Assay used: immunoSEQ multiplex PCR; TCRdb lists only in-frame clones, some missing. The sample gives more than 30,000 clones, over 75% of which show up once; 3.1% is in the top ten. CDR1 and CDR2 (germline): MNHEY, SMNVEV (reference sequence). Trimming cost V 6 bases and J 3 bases, with 9 bases left between them. The CDR3 runs 13 residues. Details on this clone: Its antigen is not identified.

The specimen sequenced was memory CD4+ T cells from PBMCs. The gene calls are TRBV27 and TRBJ2-1, with a weak D call TRBD1 (6 bases). This receptor was identified in an adult with COVID-19. This CDR3 reads CASRDRDYNEQFF. CDR3 sequence (DNA): TGTGCCAGCAGGGACAGAGACTACAATGAGCAGTTCTTC.